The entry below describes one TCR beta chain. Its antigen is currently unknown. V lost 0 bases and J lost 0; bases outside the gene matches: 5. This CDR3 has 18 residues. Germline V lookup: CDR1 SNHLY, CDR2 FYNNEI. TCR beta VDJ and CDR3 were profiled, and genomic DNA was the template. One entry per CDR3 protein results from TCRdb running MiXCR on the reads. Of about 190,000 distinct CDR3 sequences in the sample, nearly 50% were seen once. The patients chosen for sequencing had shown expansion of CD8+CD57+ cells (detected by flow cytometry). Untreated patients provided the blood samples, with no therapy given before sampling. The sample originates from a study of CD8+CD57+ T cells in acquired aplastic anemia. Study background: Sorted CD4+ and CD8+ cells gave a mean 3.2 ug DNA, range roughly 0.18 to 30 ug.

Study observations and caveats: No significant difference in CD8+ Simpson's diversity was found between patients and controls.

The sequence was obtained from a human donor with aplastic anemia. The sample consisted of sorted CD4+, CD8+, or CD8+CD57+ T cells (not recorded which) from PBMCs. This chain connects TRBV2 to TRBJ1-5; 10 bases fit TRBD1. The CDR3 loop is CASSEAWDRGLSNQPQHF. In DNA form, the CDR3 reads TGTGCCAGCAGTGAAGCGTGGGACAGGGGCCTTAGCAATCAGCCCCAGCATTTT. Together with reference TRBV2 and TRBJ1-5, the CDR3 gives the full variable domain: EPEVTQTPSHQVTQMGQEVILRCVPISNHLYFYWYRQILGQKVEFLVSFYNNEISEKSEIFDDQFSVERPDGSNFTLKIRSTKLEDSAMYFCASSEAWDRGLSNQPQHFGDGTRLSIL.